The rows below give T cell receptor beta chains drawn from one sample of a study of T cell responses to AZD1222 COVID-19 vaccine. TCRdb keeps only in-frame clones here, not all; method: immunoSEQ multiplex PCR. The table shows about 140,000 clones, with around 90% occurring only once. Sequencing used peripheral blood, obtained 28 days after the second AZD1222 dose. The receptors originated from an adult who received the AZD1222 COVID-19 vaccine. Each CDR3 is given with its conserved first and last residue. Fields, in order: J gene, V gene, D gene, clone size, CDR3 DNA, CDR3 protein. D genes are given only for firm matches. For some rows the clone size is stated as once, few or many, or as a class when expanded; others skip it.

TRBJ2-7,TRBV6-5,-,once,TGTGCCAGCAGCCGGACTAGGGGGATCTACGAGCAGTACTTC,CASSRTRGIYEQYF
TRBJ1-4,TRBV5-1,TRBD1,-,TGCGCCAGCAAGCAGGGGGCAAATGAAAAACTGTTTTTT,CASKQGANEKLFF
TRBJ2-3,TRBV20-1,TRBD2,-,TGCAGTGCTAGTGGTCTAGCGGGAGTTGTCGATACGCAGTATTTT,CSASGLAGVVDTQYF
TRBJ1-1,TRBV7-3,-,-,TGTGCCAGCAGCCCCTCTGATCTGGGCGGAGCTTTCTTT,CASSPSDLGGAFF
TRBJ2-3,TRBV19,TRBD1,-,TGTGCCAGTAGTACACGACAGGGATTCAGCACAGATACGCAGTATTTT,CASSTRQGFSTDTQYF
TRBJ2-2,TRBV27,-,few,TGTGCCAGCAGTTACGGAGTGGCAGAGCTGTTTTTT,CASSYGVAELFF
TRBJ1-1,TRBV3-1/TRBV3-2,-,few,TGTGCCAGCAGCCAAGTGAGGGCAACCTTACTGAACACTGAAGCTTTCTTT,CASSQVRATLLNTEAFF
TRBJ1-5,TRBV6-5,-,-,TGTGCCAGCAGCCCAACAGGAGTAAATCAGCCCCAGCATTTT,CASSPTGVNQPQHF
TRBJ1-2,TRBV4-2,-,-,TGTGCCAGCAGCCAAGTTGGGGCGGGGACCTATGGCTACACCTTC,CASSQVGAGTYGYTF
TRBJ1-1,TRBV12-3/TRBV12-4,-,-,TGTGCCAGCAGCCTAAAGGGCGGGACGGGTGGTTTCTTT,CASSLKGGTGGFF
TRBJ1-3,TRBV7-2,-,-,TGTGCCAGCAGCTTCCCGGGAAACACCATATATTTT,CASSFPGNTIYF
TRBJ2-1,TRBV7-3,-,-,TGTGCCAGCAGCTTGGTGGGATTAGACAATGAGCAGTTCTTC,CASSLVGLDNEQFF
TRBJ2-3,TRBV28,-,-,TGTGCCAGCAGTTTAGTGGGGAAAGGTTTGGCGCAGTATTTT,CASSLVGKGLAQYF
TRBJ2-1,TRBV7-2,-,once,TGTGCCAGCAGCTTAGAGGTCAGCTCGGACGAGCAGTTCTTC,CASSLEVSSDEQFF
TRBJ2-7,TRBV6-6,-,once,TGTGCCAGCAGTTACCCCCCTTGGACTTCCCGTGGCGAGCAGTACTTC,CASSYPPWTSRGEQYF
TRBJ1-1,TRBV12-5,-,-,TGTGCTAGTGGTTTACAGCACAACACTGAAGCTTTCTTT,CASGLQHNTEAFF
TRBJ1-2,TRBV15,TRBD1,-,TGTGCCACCAGCAGAAAACTAGGACAGGGGTACCATGGCTACACCTTC,CATSRKLGQGYHGYTF
TRBJ2-5,TRBV28,TRBD2,-,TGTGCCAGCAGTTACTCTAGCGGGAGGAAGGAGACCCAGTACTTC,CASSYSSGRKETQYF
TRBJ1-1,TRBV30,TRBD1,-,TGTGCCTGGGAGCCTGGGACAGTTGAAGCTTTCTTT,CAWEPGTVEAFF
TRBJ1-2,TRBV4-2,TRBD1,few,TGTGCCAGCAGCCAAGAGGGGACAGGGGTTGGCTACACCTTC,CASSQEGTGVGYTF
TRBJ2-3,TRBV2,-,-,TGTGCCAGCAGTGGCAGGGGGGCCTGGGATACGCAGTATTTT,CASSGRGAWDTQYF
TRBJ2-3,TRBV10-2,TRBD2,-,TGCGCCACAGGGGCGGGGGGTGCAGATACGCAGTATTTT,CATGAGGADTQYF
TRBJ2-5,TRBV9,-,once,TGTGCCAGCAGCGTTATGGGGCAAGAGACCCAGTACTTC,CASSVMGQETQYF
TRBJ1-4,TRBV9,TRBD1,-,TGTGCCAGCAGCCCGACAGGGGGAAGGGCCGAAAAACTGTTTTTT,CASSPTGGRAEKLFF
TRBJ2-5,TRBV24-1,TRBD1,-,TGTGCCACCAGTGCTTGGACAGGGGAAGAGACCCAGTACTTC,CATSAWTGEETQYF
TRBJ2-7,TRBV18,TRBD2,-,TGTGCCAGCTCACCCCAGCGGGAGGTTTCCTACGAGCAGTACTTC,CASSPQREVSYEQYF
TRBJ1-6,TRBV24-1,TRBD1,once,TGTGCCACCAGTGCGGGACAGGTTAATTCACCCCTCCACTTT,CATSAGQVNSPLHF
TRBJ1-1,TRBV18,-,-,TGTGCCAGCTCACCCCCTCGGCAGGGCACTGACACTGAAGCTTTCTTT,CASSPPRQGTDTEAFF
TRBJ1-2,TRBV6-5,TRBD1,-,TGTGCCAGCAGCTTTGGGACAGGGGTTGGCTACACCTTC,CASSFGTGVGYTF
TRBJ2-2,TRBV6-6,TRBD2,-,TGTGCCAGCAGTAAAACCGGGACTAGCATAACCGGGGAGCTGTTTTTT,CASSKTGTSITGELFF
TRBJ1-1,TRBV19,-,few,TGTGCCAGTAGTATTAAGAGGGAAGCTTTCTTT,CASSIKREAFF
TRBJ2-7,TRBV7-6,-,once,TGTGCCAGCAGCCACAGCTACGAGCAGTACTTC,CASSHSYEQYF
TRBJ2-5,TRBV4-2,-,-,TGTGCCAGCAGCCAAGAAGTTCGAGACAGCGAGACCCAGTACTTC,CASSQEVRDSETQYF
TRBJ2-7,TRBV9,-,-,TGTGCCAGCAGCGAGGGGAGCCAGGGCTACGAGCAGTACTTC,CASSEGSQGYEQYF
TRBJ1-1,TRBV6-2/TRBV6-3,-,-,TGTGCCAGCAGTCGACGGACACTGAACACTGAAGCTTTCTTT,CASSRRTLNTEAFF
TRBJ2-2,TRBV10-3,TRBD1,-,TGTGCCATCAGAGTACAGGGGGCGACCGGGGAGCTGTTTTTT,CAIRVQGATGELFF
TRBJ2-5,TRBV20-1,TRBD2,-,TGCAGTGCTAGTGGGTATGGAGCGGGGAGCCAAGAGACCCAGTACTTC,CSASGYGAGSQETQYF
TRBJ2-7,TRBV6-5,-,-,TGTGCCAGCAAGGGGGGGCCATCGAACGAGCAGTACTTC,CASKGGPSNEQYF
TRBJ2-7,TRBV19,TRBD1,-,TGTGCCAGTAGTATTGGGACAGGGAAATACGAGCAGTACTTC,CASSIGTGKYEQYF
TRBJ2-3,TRBV5-4,TRBD2,-,TGTGCCAGCAGCGTAACTAGCGGGAGCTGGAATACGCAGTATTTT,CASSVTSGSWNTQYF
TRBJ1-5,TRBV9,TRBD1,-,TGTGCCAGCAGCCCTGGGGACAGGGGGGGCAATCAGCCCCAGCATTTT,CASSPGDRGGNQPQHF
TRBJ2-7,TRBV21-1,-,-,TGTGCCAGCAGCAAAGTAGCTAGCGCCTACGAGCAGTACTTC,CASSKVASAYEQYF
TRBJ2-3,TRBV7-2,-,-,TGTGCCAGCAGCCAGGGGTCCCACACAGATACGCAGTATTTT,CASSQGSHTDTQYF
TRBJ1-1,TRBV27,-,-,TGTGCCAGCAGTCCGATCGGAGGGCCAACGGTGTTGGCTGAAGCTTTCTTT,CASSPIGGPTVLAEAFF